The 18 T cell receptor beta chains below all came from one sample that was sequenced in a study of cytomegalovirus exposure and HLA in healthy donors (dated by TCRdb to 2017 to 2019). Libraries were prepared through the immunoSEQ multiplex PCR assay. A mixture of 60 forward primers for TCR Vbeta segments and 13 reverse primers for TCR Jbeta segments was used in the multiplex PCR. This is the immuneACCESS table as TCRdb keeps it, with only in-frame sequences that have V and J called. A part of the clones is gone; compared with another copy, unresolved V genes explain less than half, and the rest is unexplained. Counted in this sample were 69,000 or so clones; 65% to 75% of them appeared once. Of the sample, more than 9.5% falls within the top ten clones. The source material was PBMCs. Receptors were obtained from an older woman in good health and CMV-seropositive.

The CDR3 sequence is CASSLAGYSYEQYF. The CDR3 DNA sequence: TGTGCCAGCAGCTTAGCCGGGTACTCCTACGAGCAGTACTTC. The rearrangement uses TRBV7-9 and TRBJ2-7; no reliable D call. CDR3 size: 14 residues. Germline CDR1 and CDR2: SEHNR and FQNEAQ (reference sequence). The V and J ends lost 0 bases and 0 bases respectively, with 6 bases between them. The whole variable domain, filled in from reference TRBV7-9 and TRBJ2-7, reads DTGVSQNPRHKITKRGQNVTFRCDPISEHNRLYWYRQTLGQGPEFLTYFQNEAQLEKSRLLSDRFSAERPKGSFSTLEIQRTEQGDSAMYLCASSLAGYSYEQYFGPGTRLTVT.

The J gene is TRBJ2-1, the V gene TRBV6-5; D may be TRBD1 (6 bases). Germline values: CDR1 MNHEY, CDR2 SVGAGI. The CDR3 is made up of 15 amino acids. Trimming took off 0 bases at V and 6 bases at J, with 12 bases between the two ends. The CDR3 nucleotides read TGTGCCAGCAGTTACTCCGCTTCAGGGGCCAATGAGCAGTTCTTC. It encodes CASSYSASGANEQFF.

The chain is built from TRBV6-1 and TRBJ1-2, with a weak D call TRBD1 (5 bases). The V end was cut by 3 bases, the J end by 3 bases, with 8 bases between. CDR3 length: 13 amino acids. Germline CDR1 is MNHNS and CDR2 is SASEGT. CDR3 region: CASSDRVHYGYTF. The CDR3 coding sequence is TGTGCCAGCAGTGACAGGGTGCACTATGGCTACACCTTC.

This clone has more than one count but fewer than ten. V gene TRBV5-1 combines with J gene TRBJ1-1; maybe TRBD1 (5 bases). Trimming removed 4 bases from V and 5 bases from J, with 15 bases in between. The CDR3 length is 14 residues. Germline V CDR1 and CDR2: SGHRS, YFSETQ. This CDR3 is CASSAGHAGTEAFF. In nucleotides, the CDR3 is TGCGCCAGCAGCGCAGGACATGCGGGAACTGAAGCTTTCTTT.

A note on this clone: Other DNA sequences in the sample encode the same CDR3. Written as DNA, the CDR3 is TGCAGTGGGTCAGGGGGAAGCTCCTACAATGAGCAGTTCTTC. Residues: CSGSGGSSYNEQFF. The chain couples TRBV29-1 to TRBJ2-1; 7 bases are shared with TRBD1. The germline gives CDR1 SQVTM, CDR2 ANQGSEA. The CDR3 sequence is 14 residues long.

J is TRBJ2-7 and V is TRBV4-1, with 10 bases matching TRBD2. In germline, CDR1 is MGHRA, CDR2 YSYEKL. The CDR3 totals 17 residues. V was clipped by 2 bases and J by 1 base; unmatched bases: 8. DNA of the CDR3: TGCGCCAGCAGCCAATCCTCTTCTAGCGGGAGATCCTACGAGCAGTACTTC. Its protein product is CASSQSSSSGRSYEQYF.

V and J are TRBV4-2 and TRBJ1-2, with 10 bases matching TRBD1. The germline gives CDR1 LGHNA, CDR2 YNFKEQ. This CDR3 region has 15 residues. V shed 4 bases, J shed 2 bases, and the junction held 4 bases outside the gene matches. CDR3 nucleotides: TGTGCCAGCAGCCCAGGACAGGGGGGCAACTATGGCTACACCTTC. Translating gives CASSPGQGGNYGYTF.

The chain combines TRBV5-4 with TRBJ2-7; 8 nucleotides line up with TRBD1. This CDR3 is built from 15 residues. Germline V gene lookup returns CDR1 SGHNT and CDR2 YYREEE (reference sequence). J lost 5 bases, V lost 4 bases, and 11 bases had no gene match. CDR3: CASSLEGQGQHEQYF. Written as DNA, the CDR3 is TGTGCCAGCAGCCTAGAAGGACAGGGTCAGCACGAGCAGTACTTC. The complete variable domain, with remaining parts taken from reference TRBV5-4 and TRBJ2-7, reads ETGVTQSPTHLIKTRGQQVTLRCSSQSGHNTVSWYQQALGQGPQFIFQYYREEENGRGNFPPRFSGLQFPNYSSELNVNALELDDSALYLCASSLEGQGQHEQYFGPGTRLTVT.

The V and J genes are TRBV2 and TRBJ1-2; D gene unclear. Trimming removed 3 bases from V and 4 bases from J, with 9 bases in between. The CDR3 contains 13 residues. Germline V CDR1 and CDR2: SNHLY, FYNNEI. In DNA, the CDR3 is TGTGCCAGCAGTGACAATGACATCTATGGCTACACCTTC. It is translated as CASSDNDIYGYTF.

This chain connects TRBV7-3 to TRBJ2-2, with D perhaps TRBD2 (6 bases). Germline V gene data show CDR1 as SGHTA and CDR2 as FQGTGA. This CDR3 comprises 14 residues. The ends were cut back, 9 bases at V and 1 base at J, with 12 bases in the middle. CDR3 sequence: CASSSGWNTGELFF. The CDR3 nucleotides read TGTGCCAGTAGTAGCGGTTGGAACACCGGGGAGCTGTTTTTT.

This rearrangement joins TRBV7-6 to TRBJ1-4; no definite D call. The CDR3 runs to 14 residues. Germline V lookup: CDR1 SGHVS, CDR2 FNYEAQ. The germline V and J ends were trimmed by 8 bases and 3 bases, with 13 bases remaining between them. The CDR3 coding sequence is TGTGCCAGCGGCGGAAGGCGGTCTAATGAAAAACTGTTTTTT. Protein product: CASGGRRSNEKLFF.

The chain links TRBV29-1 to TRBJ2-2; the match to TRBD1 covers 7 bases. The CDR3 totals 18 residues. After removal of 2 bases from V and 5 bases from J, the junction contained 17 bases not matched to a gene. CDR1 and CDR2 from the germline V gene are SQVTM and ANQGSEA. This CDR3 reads CSVESLGTTGSFTGELFF. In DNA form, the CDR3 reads TGCAGCGTTGAATCTTTAGGGACGACAGGGAGTTTTACCGGGGAGCTGTTTTTT.

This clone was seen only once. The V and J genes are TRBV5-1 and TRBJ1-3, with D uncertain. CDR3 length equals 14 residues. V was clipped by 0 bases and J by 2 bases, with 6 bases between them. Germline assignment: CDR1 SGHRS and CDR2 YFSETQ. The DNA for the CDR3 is TGCGCCAGCAGCTTGGACGGGACTGGAAACACCATATATTTT. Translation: CASSLDGTGNTIYF.

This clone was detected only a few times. CDR3 residues: CASSSRGSGANVLTF. As DNA, the CDR3 is TGTGCCAGCAGTTCTAGGGGCTCTGGGGCCAACGTCCTGACTTTC. The chain carries TRBV7-8 and TRBJ2-6; weak D call: TRBD1 (5 bases). Trimming cost V 6 bases and J 0 bases, with 9 bases left between them. The V gene's germline CDR1 is SGHVS and CDR2 FQNEAQ. The CDR3 is made up of 15 amino acids.

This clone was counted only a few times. CDR3 in amino acids: CASTNGQLNYGYTF. The CDR3 DNA reads TGTGCCAGCACTAATGGACAGTTGAACTATGGCTACACCTTC. The gene calls are TRBV5-4 and TRBJ1-2, with a weak D call TRBD1 (6 bases). This CDR3 spans 14 amino acids. Trimming took off 6 bases at V and 2 bases at J, with 14 bases between the two ends. Per the germline V gene, CDR1 is SGHNT and CDR2 is YYREEE (reference sequence).

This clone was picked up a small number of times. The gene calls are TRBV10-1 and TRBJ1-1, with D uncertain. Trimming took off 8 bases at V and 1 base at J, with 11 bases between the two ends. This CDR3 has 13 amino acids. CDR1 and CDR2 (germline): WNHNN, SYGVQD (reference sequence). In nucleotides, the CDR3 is TGCGCCAGCGCTGGAACGGGGAACACTGAAGCTTTCTTT. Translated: CASAGTGNTEAFF.

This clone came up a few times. The chain's CDR3 is CASSVGGQGNQPQHF. The CDR3 DNA reads TGCGCCAGCAGCGTTGGGGGACAGGGGAATCAGCCCCAGCATTTT. This chain links TRBV5-1 with TRBJ1-5, with TRBD1 identical over 10 bases. The CDR3 length is 15 residues. Germline CDR1 SGHRS, CDR2 YFSETQ. The V gene end was trimmed by 4 bases and the J gene end by 4 bases; junction bases not matched to a gene: 5.

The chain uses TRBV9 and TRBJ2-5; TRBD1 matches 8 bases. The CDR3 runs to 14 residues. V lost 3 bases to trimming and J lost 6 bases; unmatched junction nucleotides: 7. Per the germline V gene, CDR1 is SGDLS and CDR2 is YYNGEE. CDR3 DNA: TGTGCCAGCAGCGCGATGACAGGGGAAAAGACCCAGTACTTC. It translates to CASSAMTGEKTQYF. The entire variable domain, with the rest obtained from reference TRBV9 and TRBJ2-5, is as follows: DSGVTQTPKHLITATGQRVTLRCSPRSGDLSVYWYQQSLDQGLQFLIQYYNGEERAKGNILERFSAQQFPDLHSELNLSSLELGDSALYFCASSAMTGEKTQYFGPGTRLLVL.